This T cell receptor (beta chain) comes out of a study of blood T cell repertoires in COVID-19. Sequenced by immunoSEQ multiplex PCR; TCRdb stores in-frame clones only, minus some. The table has about 330,000 clones, 86% seen once. The germline gives CDR1 SGHKS, CDR2 YYEKEE (reference sequence). CDR3 size: 12 residues. V lost 3 bases and J lost 7, with 9 bases in between. The source of this sequence is a woman aged 45-65 years with acute or convalescent COVID-19. The rearrangement links TRBV5-5 to TRBJ2-3, with D uncertain. Sequences were obtained from peripheral blood. The CDR3: CASSSPQYTQYF. Written as DNA, the CDR3 is TGTGCCAGCAGCTCTCCACAGTATACGCAGTATTTT.